This TCR beta chain was obtained from a study of blood T cells in healthy people across ages. Of note for this clonotype: Its cognate antigen is unknown.

Germline-derived CDR1 and CDR2 are MNHEY and SVGAGI. This CDR3 comprises 16 residues. With a J-beta primer mix and a sample-barcoded 5' primer, a second PCR ran about 7 to 12 cycles. Each cDNA molecule was tagged by a template-switch adaptor with 12 random nucleotides. Each CDR3 protein is one row after TCRdb ran MiXCR on the 5' RACE reads. This table holds over 1,200,000 distinct CDR3 sequences, roughly 59% found once. General study points: Naive CD4+ cell counts and diversity both ran higher in long-lived than in aged donors.

The receptor comes from a young man in good health. Sequencing was performed on blood. The chain joins TRBV6-5 to TRBJ2-4, with D possibly being TRBD1 (5 bases). The end of the DNA fits TRBJ2-7 better, so the J call may be wrong. The DNA for the CDR3 is TGTGCCAGCAGAATATCCACAGGTGAAGCTCCCTACGAGCAGTACTTC. Translating it yields CASRISTGEAPYEQYF.